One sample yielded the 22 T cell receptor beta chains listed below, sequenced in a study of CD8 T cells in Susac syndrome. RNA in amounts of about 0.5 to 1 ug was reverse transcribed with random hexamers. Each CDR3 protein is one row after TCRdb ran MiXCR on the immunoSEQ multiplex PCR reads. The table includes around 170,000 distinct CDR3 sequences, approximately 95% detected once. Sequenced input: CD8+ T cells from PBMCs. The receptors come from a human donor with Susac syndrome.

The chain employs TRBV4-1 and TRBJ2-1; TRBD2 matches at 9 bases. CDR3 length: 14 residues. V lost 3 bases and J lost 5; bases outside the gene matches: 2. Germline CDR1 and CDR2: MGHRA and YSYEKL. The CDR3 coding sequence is TGCGCCAGCAGCCATCCTAGCGGGGACAATGAGCAGTTCTTC. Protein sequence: CASSHPSGDNEQFF.

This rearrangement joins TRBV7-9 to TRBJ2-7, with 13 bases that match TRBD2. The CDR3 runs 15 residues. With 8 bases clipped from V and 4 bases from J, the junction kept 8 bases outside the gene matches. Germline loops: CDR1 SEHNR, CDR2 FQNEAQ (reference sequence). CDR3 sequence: CASRPTSGGAYEQYF. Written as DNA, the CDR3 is TGTGCCAGCCGACCTACTAGCGGGGGGGCTTACGAGCAGTACTTC.

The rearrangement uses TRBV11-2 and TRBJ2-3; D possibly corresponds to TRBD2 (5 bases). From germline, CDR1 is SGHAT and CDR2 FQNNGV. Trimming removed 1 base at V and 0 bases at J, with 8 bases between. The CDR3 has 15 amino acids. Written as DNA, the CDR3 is TGTGCCAGCAGCTTAGTTCGGACTAGCACAGATACGCAGTATTTT. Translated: CASSLVRTSTDTQYF.

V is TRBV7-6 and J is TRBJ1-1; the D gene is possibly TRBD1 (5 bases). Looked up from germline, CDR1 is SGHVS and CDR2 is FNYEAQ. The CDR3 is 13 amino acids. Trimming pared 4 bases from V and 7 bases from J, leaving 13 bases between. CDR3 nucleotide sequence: TGTGCCAGCAGCTACCGGGACGGAAGTGAAGCTTTCTTT. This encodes CASSYRDGSEAFF.

In DNA, the CDR3 is TGTGCCAGCAGCCCACAGACCGGGACTAGCGCCAATGAGCAGTTCTTC. Protein: CASSPQTGTSANEQFF. The rearrangement uses TRBV9 and TRBJ2-1, with TRBD2 matching over 10 bases. Germline CDR1 is SGDLS and CDR2 is YYNGEE. V was clipped by 4 bases and J by 6 bases; unmatched bases: 10. CDR3 length equals 16 residues.

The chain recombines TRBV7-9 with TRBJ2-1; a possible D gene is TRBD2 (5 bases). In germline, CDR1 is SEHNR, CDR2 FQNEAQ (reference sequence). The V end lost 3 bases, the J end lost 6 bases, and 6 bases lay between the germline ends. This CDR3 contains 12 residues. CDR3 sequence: CASSFLANEQFF. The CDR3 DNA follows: TGTGCCAGCAGCTTTCTAGCCAATGAGCAGTTCTTC.

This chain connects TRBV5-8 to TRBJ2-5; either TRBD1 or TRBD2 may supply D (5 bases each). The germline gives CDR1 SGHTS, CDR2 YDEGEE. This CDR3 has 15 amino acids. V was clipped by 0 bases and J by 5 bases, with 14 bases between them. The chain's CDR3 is CASSLDWGKGETQYF. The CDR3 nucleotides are TGTGCCAGCAGCTTGGATTGGGGGAAGGGGGAGACCCAGTACTTC. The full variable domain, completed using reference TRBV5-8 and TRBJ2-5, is EAGVTQSPTHLIKTRGQQATLRCSPISGHTSVYWYQQALGLGLQFLLWYDEGEERNRGNFPPRFSGRQFPNYSSELNVNALELEDSALYLCASSLDWGKGETQYFGPGTRLLVL.

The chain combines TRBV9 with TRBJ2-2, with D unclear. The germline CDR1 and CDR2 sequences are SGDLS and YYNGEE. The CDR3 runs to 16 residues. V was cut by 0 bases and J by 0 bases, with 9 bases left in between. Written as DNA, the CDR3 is TGTGCCAGCAGCGTAGAAGGCAGCGCGAACACCGGGGAGCTGTTTTTT. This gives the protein CASSVEGSANTGELFF.

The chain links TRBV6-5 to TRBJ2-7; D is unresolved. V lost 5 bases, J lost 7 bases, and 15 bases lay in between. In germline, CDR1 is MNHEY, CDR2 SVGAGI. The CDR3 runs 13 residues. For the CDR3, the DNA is TGTGCCAGCAGTCCTAGATCCGCCGCGGAGCAGTACTTC. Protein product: CASSPRSAAEQYF.

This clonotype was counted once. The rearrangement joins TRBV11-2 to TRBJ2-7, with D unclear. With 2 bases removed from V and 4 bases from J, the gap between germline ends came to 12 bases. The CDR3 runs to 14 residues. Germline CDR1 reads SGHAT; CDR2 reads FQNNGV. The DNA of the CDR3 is TGTGCCAGCAGCTTACAGGATATACGATACGAGCAGTACTTC. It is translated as CASSLQDIRYEQYF.

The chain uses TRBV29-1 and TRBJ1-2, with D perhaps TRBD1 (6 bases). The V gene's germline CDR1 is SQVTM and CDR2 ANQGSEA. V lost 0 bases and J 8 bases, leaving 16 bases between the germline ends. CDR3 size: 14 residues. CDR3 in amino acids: CSVEDRGYREGYTF. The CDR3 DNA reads TGCAGCGTTGAAGATCGGGGCTACAGGGAAGGCTACACCTTC.

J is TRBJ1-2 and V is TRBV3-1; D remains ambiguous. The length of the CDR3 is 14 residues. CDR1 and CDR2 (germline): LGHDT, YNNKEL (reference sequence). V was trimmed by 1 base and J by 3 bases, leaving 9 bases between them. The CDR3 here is CASSQGSHDYGYTF. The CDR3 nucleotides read TGTGCCAGCAGCCAAGGGTCGCACGACTATGGCTACACCTTC.

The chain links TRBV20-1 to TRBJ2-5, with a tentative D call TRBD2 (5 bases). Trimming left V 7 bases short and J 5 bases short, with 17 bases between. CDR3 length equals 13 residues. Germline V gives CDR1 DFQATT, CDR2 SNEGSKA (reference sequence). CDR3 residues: CSVQSTPGETQYF. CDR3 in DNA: TGCAGTGTCCAAAGCACGCCGGGGGAGACCCAGTACTTC.

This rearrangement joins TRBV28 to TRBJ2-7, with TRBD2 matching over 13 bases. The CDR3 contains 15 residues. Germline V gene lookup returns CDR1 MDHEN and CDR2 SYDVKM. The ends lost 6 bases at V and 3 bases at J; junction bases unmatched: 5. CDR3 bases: TGTGCCAGCAGCGACGGACTAGCGGGAGTCTACGAGCAGTACTTC. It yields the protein CASSDGLAGVYEQYF. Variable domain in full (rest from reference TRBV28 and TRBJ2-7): DVKVTQSSRYLVKRTGEKVFLECVQDMDHENMFWYRQDPGLGLRLIYFSYDVKMKEKGDIPEGYSVSREKKERFSLILESASTNQTSMYLCASSDGLAGVYEQYFGPGTRLTVT.

DNA of the CDR3: TGTGCCAGCAGTATGGGACTACCTGTCGCAGATACGCAGTATTTT. Translation: CASSMGLPVADTQYF. The chain couples TRBV2 to TRBJ2-3; TRBD2 matches 7 bases. Germline V gene sequence: CDR1 SNHLY, CDR2 FYNNEI. CDR3 length: 15 amino acids. V shed 5 bases and J 4 bases; nucleotides not matched to a gene: 9.

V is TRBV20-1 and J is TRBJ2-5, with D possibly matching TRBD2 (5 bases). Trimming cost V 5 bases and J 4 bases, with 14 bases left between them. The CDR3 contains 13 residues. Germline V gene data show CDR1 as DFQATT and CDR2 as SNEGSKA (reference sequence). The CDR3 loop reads CSAHMTLVETQYF. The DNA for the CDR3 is TGCAGTGCTCATATGACACTAGTAGAGACCCAGTACTTC.

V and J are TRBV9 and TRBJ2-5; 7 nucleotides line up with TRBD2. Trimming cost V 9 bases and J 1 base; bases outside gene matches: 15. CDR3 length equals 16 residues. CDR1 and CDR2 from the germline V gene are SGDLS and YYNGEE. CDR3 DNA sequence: TGTGCCACCGCTCGGGGGGAGAATTGGCCCCAAGAGACCCAGTACTTC. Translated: CATARGENWPQETQYF.

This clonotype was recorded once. The CDR3 spells CASSQGPGRTEAFF. CDR3 coding DNA: TGCGCCAGCAGCCAAGGGCCGGGGAGGACTGAAGCTTTCTTT. The rearrangement uses TRBV4-1 and TRBJ1-1; D not certain. Trimming pared 1 base from V and 5 bases from J, leaving 11 bases between. The CDR3 contains 14 residues. In germline, CDR1 is MGHRA, CDR2 YSYEKL.

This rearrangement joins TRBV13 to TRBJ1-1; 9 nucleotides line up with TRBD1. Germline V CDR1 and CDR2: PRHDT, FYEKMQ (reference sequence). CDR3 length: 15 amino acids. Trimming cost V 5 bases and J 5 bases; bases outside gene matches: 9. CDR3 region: CASSDRGRLVTEAFF. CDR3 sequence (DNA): TGTGCCAGCAGCGACAGGGGGAGATTAGTGACTGAAGCTTTCTTT.

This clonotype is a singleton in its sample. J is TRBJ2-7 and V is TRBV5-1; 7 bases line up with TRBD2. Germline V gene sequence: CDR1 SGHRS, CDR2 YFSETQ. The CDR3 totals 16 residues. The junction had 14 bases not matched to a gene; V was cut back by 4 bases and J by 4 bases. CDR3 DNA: TGCGCCAGCAGCCTAGACACCTCCGGGACTACGTACGAGCAGTACTTC. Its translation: CASSLDTSGTTYEQYF.

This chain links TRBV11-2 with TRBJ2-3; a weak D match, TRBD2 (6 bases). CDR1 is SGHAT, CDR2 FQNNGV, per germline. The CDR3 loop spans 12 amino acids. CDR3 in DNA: TGTGCTTTAGCGGATAGCACAGATACGCAGTATTTT. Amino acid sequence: CALADSTDTQYF.

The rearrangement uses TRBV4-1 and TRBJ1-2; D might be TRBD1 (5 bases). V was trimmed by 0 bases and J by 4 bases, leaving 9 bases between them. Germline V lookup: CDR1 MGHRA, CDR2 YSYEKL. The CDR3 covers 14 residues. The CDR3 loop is CASSQEDSPYGYTF. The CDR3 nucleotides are TGCGCCAGCAGCCAAGAAGACAGCCCCTATGGCTACACCTTC.